This T cell receptor beta chain was recorded in a study of blood T cell repertoires in COVID-19 (dated by TCRdb to 2018 to 2020). The study in broad terms: Collaborator samples came from the United States, Italy and Spain and covered acute and convalescent phases of COVID-19. The material from the prospective study consisted of cDNA or gDNA derived from T cells, B-cell-depleted T cells, or PBMCs. The dataset comprised deeply sampled blood TCRbeta repertoires from subjects exposed to, actively infected with, or recovered from COVID-19. The repertoires were made available in a free public database intended to serve as a resource for research on the immune response to SARS-CoV-2. Samples came from the ongoing ImmuneRACE study (first 160 participants) plus 1,254 subjects from 6 global collaborators. Nearly every sample came with metadata listing a de-identified subject ID, COVID-19 status, age in years and sex. HLA class I and class II types, where available, came from metadata supplied by the sample provider rather than from assay-based typing.

What the work shows at the level of the full study, not this receptor alone: The quantity of clinical and demographic metadata differed by source and by participant and was supplied without curation.

There are 13 amino acids in the CDR3, from cysteine to phenylalanine inclusive. The kept DNA is CDR3 alone, 39 bases in frame from the first base. Trimmed from V: 11 bases; trimmed from J: 5 bases; junction bases lacking a gene match: 9. CDR1 LNHDA and CDR2 SQIVND are derived from the germline V gene (reference sequence). The immunoSEQ Assay, a bias-controlled multiplex PCR, was used to amplify TCRbeta CDR3 regions from genomic DNA. The authors processed their data as follows. Nucleated cell counts per sample were estimated from amplification of reference gene primers within the assay. Sequence reads were collapsed and filtered to measure the absolute abundance of every unique TCRbeta CDR3 rearrangement. For each sample, productive Simpson clonality was calculated as the square root of Simpson's diversity index across productive rearrangements. TCRdb provides this immuneACCESS table in a form limited to in-frame rearrangements. Some clones are lacking; in checked studies, under half of them reflect an unresolved V gene, and why the rest are absent is not known. That table gives V, J and clone size, and the DNA gave D and trimming. The sample table contains 150,000 to 200,000 clones; only one count was recorded for around 82% of them. The ten largest clones represent around 2.4% of the sample.

With regard to this clone: Its antigen is unknown. No quality values exist for individual bases; no much larger clone is one base distant.

Collaborating institutions collected whole blood in K2EDTA tubes following their own protocols. For TCRbeta analysis, collaborator samples were shipped as frozen whole blood, as isolated PBMCs, or as DNA extracted from either sample type. The chain employs TRBV19 and TRBJ1-3, with 7 middle bases fitting TRBD1. Source material: peripheral blood. This TCR came from a human donor with acute or convalescent COVID-19. The donor label of this sample is uncertain. The CDR3 protein: CAAKGAGRNTIYF. The sequenced DNA is TGTGCCGCTAAGGGGGCAGGGAGAAACACCATATATTTT.